This entry describes one TCR beta chain. Its antigen remains unknown. Its ends do not fully match the called genes, so a read error is possible. The data were produced by immunoSEQ multiplex PCR, yet TCRdb's version contains in-frame clones alone and is incomplete. The table records around 150,000 clones, just over 90% of them present only once. This CDR3 comprises 14 residues. Germline V gives CDR1 KGHDR, CDR2 SFDVKD. The source of the sample is a study of T cell responses to AZD1222 COVID-19 vaccine. Study-wide results and caveats: Most donors were white British and more were female, and clonal diversity was possibly underestimated. Unmutated variant regions are reportedly targeted by nearly half of spike-specific TCRs. Vaccine-associated CD4 TCRs ranged over spike, dominating at 160-218 and 743-854.

The J gene is TRBJ2-1, the V gene TRBV24-1; possible D gene TRBD2, 5 bases. Sample: peripheral blood, taken 28 days after the second AZD1222 dose. The TCR sequence derives from an adult who received the AZD1222 COVID-19 vaccine. The CDR3 region has the DNA TGTGCCACCAGTGATTGGCTAGCCCCAGATGAACAGTTCTTC. It specifies CATSDWLAPDEQFF.